This entry lists 10 T cell receptor beta chains sequenced from one sample in a study of blood T cell repertoires in COVID-19. TCRdb keeps only in-frame clones here, not all; method: immunoSEQ multiplex PCR. The data hold under 450,000 clones, with roughly 87% observed a single time. Sequencing was performed on PBMCs or T cells enriched from blood (not recorded which). The source is a woman between 50 and 59 years old who had recovered from COVID-19.

The chain has TRBV11-2 and TRBJ2-7; D is undetermined. CDR1 and CDR2 from the germline V gene are SGHAT and FQNNGV. V lost 5 bases to trimming and J lost 3 bases, with 5 bases between them. The CDR3 is 11 amino acids. This chain's CDR3 is CASSPSYEQYF. CDR3 nucleotides: TGTGCCAGCAGCCCTAGCTACGAGCAGTACTTC.

This clone has just a few counts. The J gene is TRBJ1-2, the V gene TRBV12-3 or TRBV12-4; a weak D match, TRBD1 (6 bases). The CDR3 runs 13 residues. Between the trimmed V and J ends, which lost 6 bases and 4 bases, there was a span of 12 bases. CDR3 in amino acids: CASRVTGIYGYTF. The CDR3 DNA reads as TGTGCCAGCAGGGTGACAGGTATCTATGGCTACACCTTC.

The V gene is TRBV19, the J gene TRBJ1-4; D is undetermined. From germline, CDR1 is LNHDA and CDR2 SQIVND (reference sequence). V gave up 0 bases and J gave up 5 bases, with 7 bases separating them. The CDR3 loop spans 14 amino acids. CDR3 DNA: TGTGCCAGTAGTATAGATCGCCGGAATGAAAAACTGTTTTTT. This codes for CASSIDRRNEKLFF.

The DNA of the CDR3 is TGTGCCTGGGGAGGGCCACCCCTCCACTTT. Protein: CAWGGPPLHF. The J gene is TRBJ1-6, the V gene TRBV30, with D unclear. Germline V CDR1 and CDR2: GTSNPN, SVGIG (reference sequence). The CDR3 totals 10 residues. Trimming shortened V by 5 bases and J by 11 bases, and 7 bases separated the two germline ends.

This chain uses TRBV2 with TRBJ2-1, with 7 nucleotides matching TRBD2. The J segment lost 2 bases and the V segment lost 2 bases, leaving 9 bases of the junction unmatched. Germline CDR1 is SNHLY and CDR2 is FYNNEI. This CDR3 contains 17 residues. The CDR3 DNA sequence: TGTGCCAGCAGTGAATCGGCTAGCGGCCCTCCCTACAATGAGCAGTTCTTC. It specifies CASSESASGPPYNEQFF.

This clone has a handful of counts. The gene calls are TRBV11-2 and TRBJ1-4; D might be TRBD1 (6 bases). This CDR3 region has 17 residues. V was trimmed by 5 bases and J by 5 bases, leaving 21 bases between them. Germline V gene lookup returns CDR1 SGHAT and CDR2 FQNNGV. The CDR3 spells CASSPYRDTEPNEKLFF. In DNA, the CDR3 is TGTGCCAGCAGCCCGTACCGGGACACCGAACCGAATGAAAAACTGTTTTTT.

This clone was observed a handful of times. The chain recombines TRBV5-1 with TRBJ1-3, with 7 positions matching TRBD1. This CDR3 is built from 15 residues. The germline CDR1 and CDR2 sequences are SGHRS and YFSETQ. V shed 4 bases and J 0 bases; nucleotides not matched to a gene: 4. CDR3 DNA: TGCGCCAGCAGCAACGGACAGGCCTCTGGAAACACCATATATTTT. Translation: CASSNGQASGNTIYF.

This clone was seen repeatedly, ten times or more. CDR3 nucleotides: TGCGCCAGCACCATTGACAGTGACTATGGCTACACCTTC. This sequence encodes CASTIDSDYGYTF. The rearrangement links TRBV10-1 to TRBJ1-2; a weak D match, TRBD1 (5 bases). V was shortened by 7 bases and J by 3 bases, with 12 bases between the two germline ends. The CDR3 is 13 amino acids. The germline gives CDR1 WNHNN, CDR2 SYGVQD (reference sequence).

V is TRBV5-1 and J is TRBJ2-7, with 14 positions matching TRBD2. CDR1 and CDR2 (germline): SGHRS, YFSETQ. This CDR3 has 17 amino acids. J gave up 2 bases and V 4 bases, and 8 bases lay outside the gene matches. The CDR3 here is CASSPGTSGSSAYEQYF. In DNA, the CDR3 is TGCGCCAGCAGCCCCGGGACTAGCGGGAGCTCCGCCTACGAGCAGTACTTC.

This clone was counted a few times. The V and J genes are TRBV7-9 and TRBJ1-1; D perhaps matches TRBD1 (5 bases). Germline assignment: CDR1 SEHNR and CDR2 FQNEAQ (reference sequence). The germline V and J ends were trimmed by 5 bases and 11 bases, with 21 bases remaining between them. The CDR3 has 14 residues. As DNA, the CDR3 is TGTGCCAGCAGCCCGGGGGTCGGGGGAATCCACGCTTTCTTT. Translating gives CASSPGVGGIHAFF.